Reported below is one T cell receptor beta chain. Its target is unknown. Per donor, at least one pre-ART and at least two post-ART PBMC samples were obtained. Every single participant having HIV got treatment inside the United States. Survey-level immunoSEQ v3.0 assays were run. Libraries were prepared by immunoSEQ multiplex PCR; TCRdb keeps only in-frame clonotypes and omits some of them. This table holds 11,000 to 15,000 clones, roughly 87% found once. This entry is derived from a study of long-term antiretroviral therapy in people with HIV. General observations from the study: The ART regimens used between the mid-2000s and the late 2010s may be less effective than current ones.

The CDR3 contains 14 residues. The V gene's germline CDR1 is MNHEY and CDR2 SMNVEV (reference sequence). Trimming removed 2 bases from V and 1 base from J, with 8 bases in between. The sample consisted of unsorted PBMCs, taken 6.2 years after starting antiretroviral therapy. The genes are TRBV27 and TRBJ1-1; no reliable D call. The receptor was isolated from a man aged 35 to 55 with HIV. CDR3: CASSLEGTNTEAFF. The CDR3 nucleotides are TGTGCCAGCAGTTTAGAGGGTACGAACACTGAAGCTTTCTTT.